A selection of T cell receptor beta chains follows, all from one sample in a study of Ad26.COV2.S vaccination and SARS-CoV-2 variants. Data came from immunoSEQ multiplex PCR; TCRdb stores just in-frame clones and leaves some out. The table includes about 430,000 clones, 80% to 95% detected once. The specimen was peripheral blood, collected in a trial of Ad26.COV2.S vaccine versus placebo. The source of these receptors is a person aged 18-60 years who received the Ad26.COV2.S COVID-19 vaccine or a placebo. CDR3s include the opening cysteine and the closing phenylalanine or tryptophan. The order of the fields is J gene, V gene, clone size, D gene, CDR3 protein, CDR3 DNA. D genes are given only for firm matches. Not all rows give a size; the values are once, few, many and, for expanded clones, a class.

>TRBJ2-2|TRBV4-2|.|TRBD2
CASSQTGLVNTGELFF
TGTGCCAGCAGCCAAACGGGACTAGTGAACACCGGGGAGCTGTTTTTT
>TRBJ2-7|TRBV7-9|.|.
CASSIVPGHSYEQYF
TGTGCCAGCAGCATAGTACCGGGACACTCCTACGAGCAGTACTTC
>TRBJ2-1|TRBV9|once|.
CASSVVAAGVYNEQFF
TGTGCCAGCAGCGTAGTGGCGGCGGGCGTTTACAATGAGCAGTTCTTC
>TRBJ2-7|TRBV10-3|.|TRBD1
CAISESFGTETYEQYF
TGTGCCATCAGTGAGTCGTTCGGGACAGAGACCTACGAGCAGTACTTC
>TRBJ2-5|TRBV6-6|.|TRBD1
CASSTIGQGGWETQYF
TGTGCCAGCAGTACCATCGGACAGGGGGGCTGGGAGACCCAGTACTTC
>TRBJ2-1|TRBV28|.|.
CASTPQGAGWYNEQFF
TGTGCCAGCACCCCACAGGGAGCGGGTTGGTACAATGAGCAGTTCTTC
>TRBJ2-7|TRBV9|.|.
CASSVGAEQTLGTYEQYF
TGTGCCAGCAGCGTAGGGGCGGAGCAAACCCTCGGGACCTACGAGCAGTACTTC
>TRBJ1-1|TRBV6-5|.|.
CASRYRVSNTEAFF
TGTGCCAGCAGGTACAGGGTGTCGAACACTGAAGCTTTCTTT
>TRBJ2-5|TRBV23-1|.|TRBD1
CASSHQRRGLETQYF
TGCGCCAGCAGTCATCAGCGCAGGGGGCTGGAGACCCAGTACTTC
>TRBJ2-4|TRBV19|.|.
CASSTPDGNIQYF
TGTGCCAGTAGTACCCCGGACGGAAACATTCAGTACTTC
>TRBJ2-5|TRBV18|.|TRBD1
CASSPLPPGQGARETQYF
TGTGCCAGCTCACCTCTCCCCCCGGGACAGGGGGCTCGAGAGACCCAGTACTTC
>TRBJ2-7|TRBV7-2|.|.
CASSFQTYEQYF
TGTGCCAGCAGCTTCCAAACCTACGAGCAGTACTTC
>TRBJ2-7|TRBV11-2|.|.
CASSFSRAGYEQYF
TGTGCCAGCAGCTTCTCCAGGGCGGGCTACGAGCAGTACTTC
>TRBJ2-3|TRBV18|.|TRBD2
CASSPLLAGVLDTQYF
TGTGCCAGCTCACCACTCCTAGCGGGAGTTCTAGATACGCAGTATTTT
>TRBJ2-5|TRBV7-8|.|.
CASSLRASEETQYF
TGTGCCAGCAGCTTACGTGCGTCCGAAGAGACCCAGTACTTC
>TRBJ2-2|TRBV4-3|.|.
CASSQARAGPTGELFF
TGCGCCAGCAGCCAAGCCCGGGCAGGGCCGACCGGGGAGCTGTTTTTT
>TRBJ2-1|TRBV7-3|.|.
CASSLMQGTYNEQFF
TGTGCCAGCAGCTTAATGCAGGGAACCTACAATGAGCAGTTCTTC
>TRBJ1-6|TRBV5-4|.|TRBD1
CASSRRGDSNSPLHF
TGTGCCAGCAGCCGCAGAGGGGACAGTAATTCACCCCTCCACTTT
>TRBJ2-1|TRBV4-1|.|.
CASSQDWTLAPYNEQFF
TGCGCCAGCAGCCAAGATTGGACACTAGCCCCCTACAATGAGCAGTTCTTC